Shown below are 9 T cell receptor beta chains from a single sample sequenced in a study of spatial heterogeneity in lung cancer (dated by TCRdb to the late 2010s). The library came from 5' RACE. Sequencing took place on a NextSeq 500. TCRdb handled the public reads itself, with Q25 trimming in fastp and clone calling in MiXCR, and kept productive beta chains. CDR3 protein sequences are deduplicated, and each keeps its most common genes and DNA. This sample is represented by more than 10,000 distinct CDR3 sequences; roughly 5.5% of them were singletons. The top ten hold 20% to 30% of the sample. In light of the paper, this sample's time point label describes: sample taken at primary tumor resection. TCR sequencing used whole RNA extracted from tumor and nontumor lung tissue, or from cryopreserved PBMC samples, without cell sorting. The source was PBMCs, collected at surgery. The source is a male donor with early-stage non-small cell lung cancer.

The CDR3 spells CASSPKGGGETQYF. Here the CDR3 DNA reads TGTGCCAGCTCACCAAAGGGGGGAGGAGAGACCCAGTACTTC. This chain joins TRBV18 and TRBJ2-5; D assignment may be TRBD1 or TRBD2 (6 bases each). Germline-derived CDR1 and CDR2 are KGHSH and LQKENI. The CDR3 extends over 14 amino acids. Deletions cut 2 bases from V and 4 bases from J, with 11 bases between.

This clonotype was seen many times. The chain couples TRBV10-3 to TRBJ2-3; D is ambiguous. The germline V gene has CDR1 ENHRY and CDR2 SYGVKD. CDR3 size: 13 residues. V lost 3 bases and J 7 bases, leaving 11 bases between the germline ends. The CDR3 coding sequence is TGTGCCATCAGTGAAAGGGTATGGCATACGCAGTATTTT. This encodes CAISERVWHTQYF.

There are many counts of this clonotype. The chain uses TRBV7-8 and TRBJ1-6; D is uncertain. The CDR3 length is 14 residues. Between the trimmed V and J ends, which lost 2 bases and 7 bases, there was a span of 9 bases. Per germline, CDR1 SGHVS and CDR2 FQNEAQ. The CDR3 coding sequence is TGTGCCAGCAGCTTAAGGGATAACAATTCACCCCTCCACTTT. Its protein is CASSLRDNNSPLHF. Supplemented by reference TRBV7-8 and TRBJ1-6, the full variable domain reads GAGVSQSPRYKVAKRGQDVALRCDPISGHVSLFWYQQALGQGPEFLTYFQNEAQLDKSGLPSDRFFAERPEGSVSTLKIQRTQQEDSAVYLCASSLRDNNSPLHFGNGTRLTVT.

There are many counts of this clonotype. The CDR3 protein is CASSPGGRSSYNEQFF. Written as DNA, the CDR3 is TGTGCCAGCAGCCCAGGCGGGAGGAGCTCCTACAATGAGCAGTTCTTC. The chain recombines TRBV11-2 with TRBJ2-1; 8 positions agree with TRBD2. In germline, CDR1 is SGHAT, CDR2 FQNNGV. With V trimmed by 5 bases and J by 0 bases, 6 bases remained unmatched. The CDR3 loop spans 16 amino acids. Drawing the rest from reference TRBV11-2 and TRBJ2-1, the complete variable domain is EAGVAQSPRYKIIEKRQSVAFWCNPISGHATLYWYQQILGQGPKLLIQFQNNGVVDDSQLPKDRFSAERLKGVDSTLKIQPAKLEDSAVYLCASSPGGRSSYNEQFFGPGTRLTVL.

By share, this clonotype counts as medium-sized. This rearrangement joins TRBV3-1 to TRBJ2-5; D might be TRBD2 (7 bases). The CDR3 contains 15 residues. Trimming left V 1 base short and J 4 bases short, with 13 bases between. Germline V CDR1 and CDR2: LGHDT, YNNKEL (reference sequence). The CDR3 is CASSQGNREGETQYF. For the CDR3, the DNA is TGTGCCAGCAGCCAAGGTAACAGGGAGGGAGAGACCCAGTACTTC.

This chain connects TRBV11-1 to TRBJ2-3, with D possibly matching TRBD1 (6 bases). CDR1 and CDR2 from the germline V gene are SGHAT and FQDESV (reference sequence). The germline V and J ends were trimmed by 4 bases and 0 bases, with 8 bases remaining between them. The CDR3 sequence is 14 residues long. CDR3 coding DNA: TGTGCCAGCAGCTACAGGGTTAGCACAGATACGCAGTATTTT. It is translated as CASSYRVSTDTQYF.

By sample fraction, this clonotype is medium-sized. V is TRBV5-1 and J is TRBJ1-2; weak D call: TRBD1 (5 bases). In germline, CDR1 is SGHRS, CDR2 YFSETQ. The V end was cut by 0 bases, the J end by 10 bases, with 10 bases between. The CDR3 runs to 12 residues. The CDR3: CASSLETVAYTF. Here the CDR3 DNA reads TGCGCCAGCAGCTTGGAGACAGTGGCCTACACCTTC. Looking up the rest from reference TRBV5-1 and TRBJ1-2 gives the full variable domain: KAGVTQTPRYLIKTRGQQVTLSCSPISGHRSVSWYQQTPGQGLQFLFEYFSETQRNKGNFPGRFSGRQFSNSRSEMNVSTLELGDSALYLCASSLETVAYTFGSGTRLTVV.

This clonotype was seen at least ten times. The chain has TRBV6-2 or TRBV6-3 and TRBJ2-6; D not certain. The CDR3 length is 15 residues. V lost 2 bases and J lost 1, with 6 bases in between. Germline CDR1 reads MNHEY; CDR2 reads SVGEGT. CDR3 amino acids: CASSYDGSGANVLTF. The CDR3 coding sequence is TGTGCCAGCAGTTACGACGGGTCTGGGGCCAACGTCCTGACTTTC.

This clonotype qualifies as medium-sized. The rearrangement links TRBV5-1 to TRBJ1-2; TRBD1 matches 10 bases. Per the germline V gene, CDR1 is SGHRS and CDR2 is YFSETQ. V shed 4 bases, J shed 0 bases, and the junction held 3 bases outside the gene matches. CDR3 length equals 15 residues. The CDR3, as DNA: TGCGCCAGCAGCCTCGGACAGGGGGCTAACTATGGCTACACCTTC. Translating it yields CASSLGQGANYGYTF. The full variable domain, with the rest looked up from reference TRBV5-1 and TRBJ1-2, is KAGVTQTPRYLIKTRGQQVTLSCSPISGHRSVSWYQQTPGQGLQFLFEYFSETQRNKGNFPGRFSGRQFSNSRSEMNVSTLELGDSALYLCASSLGQGANYGYTFGSGTRLTVV.